This T cell receptor (beta chain) was sequenced for a study of T cell responses to AZD1222 COVID-19 vaccine. Study conclusions and caveats: Mostly white British, mostly female donors; authors suggested clonal diversity may be underestimated. Spike-specific TCR breadth and depth were elevated following two AZD1222 doses.

This clone was found a few times. Its antigen is still unknown. Produced via immunoSEQ multiplex PCR; TCRdb's table is partial and in-frame only. The data contain some 160,000 clones, just under 95% of them singletons. From germline, CDR1 is MNHEY and CDR2 SVGEGT. There are 15 residues in the CDR3. Germline trimming cut 2 bases from V and 6 bases from J; bases unmatched to any gene: 6. The sample was peripheral blood, taken on day 0 of AZD1222 vaccination. The chain has TRBV6-2 or TRBV6-3 and TRBJ2-2, with 7 bases matching TRBD2. The TCR originated in an adult in good health. The CDR3, as DNA: TGTGCCAGCAGTTACACTAGCGAAGGGCCCGGGGAGCTGTTTTTT. Translated, it gives CASSYTSEGPGELFF.